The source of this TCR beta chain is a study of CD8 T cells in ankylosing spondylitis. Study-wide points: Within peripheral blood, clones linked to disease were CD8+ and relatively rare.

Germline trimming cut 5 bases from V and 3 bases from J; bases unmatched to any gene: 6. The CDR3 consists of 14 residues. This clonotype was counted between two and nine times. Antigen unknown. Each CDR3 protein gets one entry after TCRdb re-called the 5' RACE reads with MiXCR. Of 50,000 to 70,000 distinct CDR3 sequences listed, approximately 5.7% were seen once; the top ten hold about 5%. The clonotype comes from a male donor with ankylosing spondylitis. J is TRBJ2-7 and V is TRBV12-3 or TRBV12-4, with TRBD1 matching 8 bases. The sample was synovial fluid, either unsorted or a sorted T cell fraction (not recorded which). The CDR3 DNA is TGTGCCAGCAGTATCTGGGACAGGAACTACGAGCAGTACTTC. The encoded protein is CASSIWDRNYEQYF.